This T cell receptor beta chain derives from a study of T cells in localized non-small cell lung cancer. TCRdb's table, derived via immunoSEQ multiplex PCR, lists solely in-frame clones and lacks some. The repertoire holds just under 20,000 clones, with about 89% as singletons. This CDR3 region has 15 residues. The germline V gene has CDR1 SSHAT and CDR2 FNYEAQ (reference sequence). Worth noting for this clone: A junction end diverges from the germline sequence, so it may reflect a read error.

The chain joins TRBV7-7 to TRBJ2-2; TRBD1 agrees at 11 bases. This material consisted of peripheral blood, taken before any cancer treatment. The TCR comes from a man aged 40 to 70 with stage I lung adenocarcinoma. The CDR3 region has the DNA TGTGCTAGCAGCCAAGGGACAGGGGGCACCGGGGAGCTGTTTTTT. Residues: CASSQGTGGTGELFF.